The T cell receptor beta chain described here comes from a study of OX40 agonist ivuxolimab in advanced cancers. The CDR3 length is 15 residues. CDR1 and CDR2 from the germline V gene are SGHRS and YFSETQ. Between the trimmed V and J ends, which lost 1 base and 1 base, there was a span of 10 bases. TCRdb's copy holds only in-frame clones and misses some; the assay was immunoSEQ multiplex PCR. The table lists approximately 57,000 clones, about 90% of them singletons. The sequencing used CD4+ or CD8+ T cells sorted from blood, collected in a trial of the OX40 agonist ivuxolimab. The chain links TRBV5-1 to TRBJ2-3; D perhaps matches TRBD1 (5 bases). This clonotype originated in an adult with an advanced solid tumor such as melanoma, head and neck, liver or kidney cancer. CDR3 in DNA: TGCGCCAGCAGCTTGTCTGGGGCTCGCACAGATACGCAGTATTTT. Translated, it gives CASSLSGARTDTQYF.